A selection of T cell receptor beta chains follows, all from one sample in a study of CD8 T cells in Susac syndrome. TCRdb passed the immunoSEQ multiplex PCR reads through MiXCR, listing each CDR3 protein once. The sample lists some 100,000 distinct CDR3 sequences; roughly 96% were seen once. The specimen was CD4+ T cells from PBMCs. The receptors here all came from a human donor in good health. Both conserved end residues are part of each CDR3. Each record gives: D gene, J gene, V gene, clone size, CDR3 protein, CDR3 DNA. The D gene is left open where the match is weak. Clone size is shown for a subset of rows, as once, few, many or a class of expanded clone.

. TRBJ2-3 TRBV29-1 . CSVARGTDTQYF TGCAGCGTTGCAAGGGGCACAGATACGCAGTATTTT
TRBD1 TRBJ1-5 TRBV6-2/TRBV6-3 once CASSYQQGSQPQHF TGTGCCAGCAGTTATCAACAGGGGTCCCAGCCCCAGCATTTT
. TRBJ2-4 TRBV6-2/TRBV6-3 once CASSYPGPGIQYF TGTGCCAGCAGCTATCCGGGACCCGGCATTCAGTACTTC
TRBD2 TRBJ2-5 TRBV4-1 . CASSQSGGASGLQETQYF TGCGCCAGCAGCCAAAGCGGGGGGGCGAGCGGGTTACAAGAGACCCAGTACTTC
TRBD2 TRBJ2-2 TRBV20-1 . CSARGGTSGINTGELFF TGCAGTGCTAGAGGGGGGACTAGCGGGATAAACACCGGGGAGCTGTTTTTT
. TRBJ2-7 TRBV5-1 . CASSLAGRGSTYEQYF TGCGCCAGCAGCTTGGCGGGCAGGGGCTCTACTTACGAGCAGTACTTC
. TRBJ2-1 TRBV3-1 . CASSQGAEQFF TGTGCCAGCAGCCAAGGCGCTGAGCAGTTCTTC
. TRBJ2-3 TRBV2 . CASSDVVRTDTQYF TGTGCCAGCAGTGATGTTGTAAGGACAGATACGCAGTATTTT
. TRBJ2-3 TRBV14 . CASSSRLEDTQYF TGTGCCAGCAGTTCCAGACTCGAAGATACGCAGTATTTT
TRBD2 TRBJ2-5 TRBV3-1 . CASSQPWTSGVGETQYF TGTGCCAGCAGCCAGCCTTGGACTAGCGGGGTCGGGGAGACCCAGTACTTC
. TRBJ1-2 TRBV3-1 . CASSQARDYGYTF TGTGCCAGCAGCCAAGCAAGGGATTATGGCTACACCTTC
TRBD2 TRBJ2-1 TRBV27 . CASSGSGSSYNEQFF TGTGCCAGCAGTGGTAGCGGGAGCTCCTACAATGAGCAGTTCTTC
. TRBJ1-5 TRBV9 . CASSVEGGPQHF TGTGCCAGCAGCGTAGAAGGGGGGCCCCAGCATTTT
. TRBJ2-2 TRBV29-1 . CSVSWAVSTGELFF TGCAGCGTTTCGTGGGCCGTGAGCACCGGGGAGCTGTTTTTT
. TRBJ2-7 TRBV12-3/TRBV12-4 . CASSFGVATDEQYF TGTGCCAGCAGTTTTGGGGTTGCGACGGACGAGCAGTACTTC
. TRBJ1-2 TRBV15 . CATSRGGVRSGYTF TGTGCCACCAGCAGAGGTGGGGTAAGGTCTGGCTACACCTTC
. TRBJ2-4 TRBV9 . CASSVVPGAGQYF TGTGCCAGCAGCGTAGTCCCAGGGGCCGGTCAGTACTTC
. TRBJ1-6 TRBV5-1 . CASTPQDSNSPLHF TGCGCCAGCACCCCTCAGGACTCCAATTCACCCCTCCACTTT
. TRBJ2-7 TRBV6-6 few CASSQQGYEQYF TGTGCCAGCAGTCAACAGGGCTACGAGCAGTACTTC
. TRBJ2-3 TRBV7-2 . CASSSRNPTDTQYF TGTGCCAGCAGCTCCAGAAATCCCACAGATACGCAGTATTTT
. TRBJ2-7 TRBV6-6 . CASVGSYEQYF TGTGCCAGCGTAGGGTCCTACGAGCAGTACTTC
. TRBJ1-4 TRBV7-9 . CASSSTGLEREKLFF TGTGCCAGCAGCTCCACGGGCCTCGAACGGGAAAAACTGTTTTTT
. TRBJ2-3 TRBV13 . CASSTQIKQYF TGTGCCAGCAGCACGCAAATTAAGCAGTATTTT
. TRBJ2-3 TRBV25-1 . CASSASGGGTDTQYF TGTGCCAGCAGTGCGAGTGGGGGTGGCACAGATACGCAGTATTTT
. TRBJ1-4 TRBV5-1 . CASSLLPEQEKLFF TGCGCCAGCAGCTTGCTACCCGAGCAGGAAAAACTGTTTTTT
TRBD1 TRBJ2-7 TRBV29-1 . CSVVAGGPYEQYF TGCAGCGTTGTTGCAGGGGGTCCCTACGAGCAGTACTTC
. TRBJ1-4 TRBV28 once CASSAGGPNEKLFF TGTGCCAGCAGTGCCGGGGGGCCCAATGAAAAACTGTTTTTT
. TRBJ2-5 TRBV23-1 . CASSLSPLCDGRGTKETQYF TGCGCCAGCAGTCTCTCTCCCCTATGTGACGGCAGGGGCACCAAAGAGACCCAGTACTTC
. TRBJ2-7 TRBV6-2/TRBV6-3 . CASSRQGRSYEQYF TGTGCCAGCAGCCGCCAAGGACGGTCCTACGAGCAGTACTTC
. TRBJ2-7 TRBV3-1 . CASSQGGTSLREQYF TGTGCCAGCAGCCAAGGCGGGACATCACTACGCGAGCAGTACTTC
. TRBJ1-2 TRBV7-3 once CASSLSSVTYGYTF TGTGCCAGCAGCTTAAGTTCGGTGACTTATGGCTACACCTTC
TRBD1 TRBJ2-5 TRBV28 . CASSKQGAGETQYF TGTGCCAGCAGCAAACAGGGGGCGGGAGAGACCCAGTACTTC
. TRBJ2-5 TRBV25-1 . CASSDTQTGTQYF TGTGCCAGCAGTGATACCCAAACGGGGACCCAGTACTTC
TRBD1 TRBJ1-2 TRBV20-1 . CSAPVSGQGDGYTF TGCAGTGCTCCGGTGAGCGGACAGGGGGATGGCTACACCTTC
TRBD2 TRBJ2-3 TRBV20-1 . CSARALGLGPDTQYF TGCAGTGCTAGAGCCTTAGGACTAGGCCCAGATACGCAGTATTTT
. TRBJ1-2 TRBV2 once CASSDDGNYGYTF TGTGCCAGCAGTGACGACGGGAACTATGGCTACACCTTC
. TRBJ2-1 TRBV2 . CASRPQGVSYNEQFF TGTGCCAGCAGGCCTCAGGGTGTCTCCTACAATGAGCAGTTCTTC
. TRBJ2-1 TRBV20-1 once CSATPNSGSSYNEQFF TGCAGTGCTACCCCGAACAGCGGAAGCTCCTACAATGAGCAGTTCTTC
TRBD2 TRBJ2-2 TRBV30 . CAWSGGAGELFF TGTGCCTGGAGCGGGGGGGCCGGGGAGCTGTTTTTT
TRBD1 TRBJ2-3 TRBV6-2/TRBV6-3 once CASRKSWTGRTDTQYF TGTGCCAGCAGGAAATCCTGGACAGGGCGAACAGATACGCAGTATTTT
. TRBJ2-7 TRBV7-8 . CASSRGFTYEQYF TGTGCCAGCAGCCGAGGGTTTACCTACGAGCAATACTTC
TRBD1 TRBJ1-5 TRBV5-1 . CASRDSGDQPQHF TGCGCCAGCCGGGACAGCGGCGATCAGCCCCAGCATTTT
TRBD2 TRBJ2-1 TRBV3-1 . CASSQDGLAGGNEQFF TGTGCCAGCAGCCAAGATGGACTAGCGGGGGGCAATGAGCAGTTCTTC
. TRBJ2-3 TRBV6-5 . CASSNLDGDSDTQYF TGTGCCAGCAGTAACCTGGACGGTGATTCCGATACGCAGTATTTT
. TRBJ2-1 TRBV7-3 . CASSPGVNNEQFF TGTGCCAGCAGCCCCGGAGTTAATAATGAGCAGTTCTTC
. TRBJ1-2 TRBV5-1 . CASSFGHTRDWGYTF TGCGCCAGCAGCTTTGGTCATACCCGTGATTGGGGCTACACCTTC
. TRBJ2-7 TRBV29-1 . CSVDQGSYEQYF TGCAGCGTTGATCAAGGTTCCTACGAGCAGTACTTC
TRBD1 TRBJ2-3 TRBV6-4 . CASSGQGSDTQYF TGTGCCAGCAGTGGACAGGGATCAGATACGCAGTATTTT
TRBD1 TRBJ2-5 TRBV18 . CASSEGQLKRETQYF TGTGCCAGCTCAGAGGGACAGCTCAAAAGGGAGACCCAGTACTTC
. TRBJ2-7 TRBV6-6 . CASRKNRDRGGYEQYF TGTGCCAGCAGGAAAAACCGGGACAGAGGGGGGTACGAGCAGTACTTC